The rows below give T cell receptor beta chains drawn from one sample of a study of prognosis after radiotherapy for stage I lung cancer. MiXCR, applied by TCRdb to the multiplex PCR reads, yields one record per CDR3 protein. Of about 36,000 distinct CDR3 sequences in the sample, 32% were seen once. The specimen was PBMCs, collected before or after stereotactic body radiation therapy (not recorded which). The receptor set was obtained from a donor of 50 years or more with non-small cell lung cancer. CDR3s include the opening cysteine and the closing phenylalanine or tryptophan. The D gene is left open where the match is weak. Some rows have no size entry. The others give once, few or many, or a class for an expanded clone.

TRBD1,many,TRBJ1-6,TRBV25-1,CASSSRTGVGNSPLHF,TGTGCCAGCAGTAGCCGTACAGGGGTTGGTAATTCACCCCTCCACTTT
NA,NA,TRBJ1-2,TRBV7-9,CASSRQENYGYTF,TGTGCCAGCAGCAGACAGGAGAACTATGGCTACACCTTC
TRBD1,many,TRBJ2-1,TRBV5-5,CASSMVWGQGRNEQFF,TGTGCCAGCAGCATGGTCTGGGGACAGGGGCGGAATGAGCAGTTCTTC
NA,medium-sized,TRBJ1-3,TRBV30,CAWSGPVSGNTIYF,TGTGCCTGGAGTGGTCCGGTCTCTGGAAACACCATATATTTT
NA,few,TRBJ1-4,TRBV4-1,CASSQDAWNISFATNEKLFF,TGCGCCAGCAGCCAAGATGCTTGGAACATAAGTTTTGCAACTAATGAAAAACTGTTTTTT
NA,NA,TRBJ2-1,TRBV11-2,CASSLMSWRASGEQFF,TGTGCCAGCAGCTTAATGTCCTGGAGGGCCTCGGGTGAGCAGTTCTTC
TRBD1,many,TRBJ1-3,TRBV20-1,CSAREGQGSGNTIYF,TGCAGTGCTAGAGAGGGACAGGGCTCTGGAAACACCATATATTTT
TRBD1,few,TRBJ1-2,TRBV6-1,CASSWDRGHGYTF,TGTGCCAGCAGCTGGGACAGGGGGCATGGCTACACCTTC
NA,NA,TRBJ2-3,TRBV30,CAWSVRAGPGPARAQYF,TGTGCCTGGAGTGTACGGGCAGGACCCGGACCGGCGAGGGCGCAGTATTTT
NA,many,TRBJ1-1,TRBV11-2,CASSLGWGEAAFF,TGTGCCAGCAGCTTAGGGTGGGGCGAGGCAGCTTTCTTT
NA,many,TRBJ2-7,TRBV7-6,CASSQGSGTYEQYF,TGTGCCAGCAGCCAGGGATCGGGAACCTACGAGCAGTACTTC
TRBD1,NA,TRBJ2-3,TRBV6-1,CASSPYLPRGRSADTQYF,TGTGCCAGCAGCCCCTACCTTCCCAGGGGGCGTAGCGCAGATACGCAGTATTTT
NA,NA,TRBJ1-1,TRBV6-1,CASRSHGVGTEAFF,TGTGCCAGCAGGTCCCACGGGGTTGGGACTGAAGCTTTCTTT
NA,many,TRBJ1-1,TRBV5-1,CASSLEFMNTEAFF,TGCGCCAGCAGCTTGGAGTTTATGAACACTGAAGCTTTCTTT
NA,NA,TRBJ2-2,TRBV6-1,CASSEARQTGELFF,TGTGCCAGCAGTGAAGCGCGTCAAACCGGGGAGCTGTTTTTT
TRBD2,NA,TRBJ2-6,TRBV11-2,CASSLSYGLAGGRGANVLTF,TGTGCCAGCAGCTTATCGTATGGACTAGCGGGGGGGCGAGGGGCCAACGTCCTGACTTTC
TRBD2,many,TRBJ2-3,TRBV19,CASSIPGTSAPTQYF,TGTGCCAGTAGTATCCCAGGGACTAGTGCGCCTACGCAGTATTTT
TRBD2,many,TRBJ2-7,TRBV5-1,CASSSGGTRSFYEQYF,TGCGCCAGCAGCTCGGGGGGGACGAGGTCCTTCTACGAGCAGTACTTC
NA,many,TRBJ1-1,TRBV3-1,CASSQANKAFF,TGTGCCAGCAGCCAGGCGAATAAAGCTTTCTTT
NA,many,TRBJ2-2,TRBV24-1,CATSGLQGGENTGELFF,TGTGCCACCAGTGGATTACAGGGTGGGGAAAACACCGGGGAGCTGTTTTTT
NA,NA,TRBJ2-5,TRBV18,CASSPGTSRGTQYF,TGTGCCAGCTCACCAGGGACATCTCGGGGGACCCAGTACTTC
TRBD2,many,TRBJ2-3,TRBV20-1,CSASPLLGGLAGGRVTDTQYF,TGCAGTGCTAGTCCGCTACTAGGAGGACTAGCGGGGGGGCGGGTCACAGATACGCAGTATTTT
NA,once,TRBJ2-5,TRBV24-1,CATSDRKDPEETQYF,TGTGCCACCAGTGACCGCAAAGACCCAGAGGAGACCCAGTACTTC
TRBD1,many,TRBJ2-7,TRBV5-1,CASSWNSGTGLYEQYF,TGCGCCAGCAGCTGGAACTCCGGGACAGGACTCTACGAGCAGTACTTC
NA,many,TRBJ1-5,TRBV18,CASSLLGNQPQHF,TGTGCCAGCTCACTACTGGGGAATCAGCCCCAGCATTTT
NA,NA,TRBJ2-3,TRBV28,CASSRPGVDTQYF,TGTGCCAGCAGCCGACCGGGTGTTGATACGCAGTATTTT
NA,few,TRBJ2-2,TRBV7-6,CASSSEGGYGDTGELFF,TGTGCCAGCAGCTCCGAAGGGGGTTATGGCGACACCGGGGAGCTGTTTTTT
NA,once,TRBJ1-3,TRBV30,CAWNPVGAFPGNTIYF,TGTGCCTGGAATCCGGTTGGCGCCTTTCCTGGAAACACCATATATTTT
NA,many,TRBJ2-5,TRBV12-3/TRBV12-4,CASSSSYAKETQYF,TGTGCCAGCAGTTCCTCCTATGCCAAAGAGACCCAGTACTTC